Presented here are 32 T cell receptor beta chains from one specimen sequenced in a study of beta chain features in type 1 diabetes. Study results and caveats: Shorter TCRB CDR3s, moderately but significantly so, marked every one of the four CD4+ subsets in Type 1 diabetes patients.

No antigen has been assigned to these receptors. Expressed TCRB transcripts got sequenced, as all isolated RNA was reverse transcribed. Method: immunoSEQ multiplex PCR; TCRdb's copy keeps in-frame clones and lacks some. The sample lists under 300,000 clones; approximately 15% were seen once. Input material: naive CD4+ T cells from blood. These TCRs come from a man under 40 with type 1 diabetes.

The V gene is TRBV5-4, the J gene TRBJ2-6; the D gene is possibly TRBD1 (6 bases). The CDR3 sequence is 16 residues long. V dropped 0 bases and J dropped 0 bases, with 7 bases sitting between them. Germline values: CDR1 SGHNT, CDR2 YYREEE (reference sequence). The CDR3 nucleotides are TGTGCCAGCAGCTTGGGGACAGACTCTGGGGCCAACGTCCTGACTTTC. Translated, it gives CASSLGTDSGANVLTF.

The chain carries TRBV14 and TRBJ2-3, with 14 bases aligning to TRBD2. CDR1 and CDR2 from the germline V gene are SGHDN and FVKESK. The V gene end was trimmed by 4 bases and the J gene end by 4 bases; junction bases not matched to a gene: 4. CDR3 size: 16 residues. The CDR3 DNA reads as TGTGCCAGCAGCCTCGAGACTAGCGGGGGGGCAGATACGCAGTATTTT. It codes for CASSLETSGGADTQYF. The full variable domain, completed using reference TRBV14 and TRBJ2-3, is EAGVTQFPSHSVIEKGQTVTLRCDPISGHDNLYWYRRVMGKEIKFLLHFVKESKQDESGMPNNRFLAERTGGTYSTLKVQPAELEDSGVYFCASSLETSGGADTQYFGPGTRLTVL.

The chain joins TRBV7-6 to TRBJ2-1; perhaps TRBD2 as D (6 bases). The CDR3 totals 16 residues. Germline-derived CDR1 and CDR2 are SGHVS and FNYEAQ. The V end lost 0 bases, the J end lost 3 bases, and 12 bases lay between the germline ends. The CDR3, as DNA: TGTGCCAGCAGCTTAGCTGGGGCGGGAAGCTACAATGAGCAGTTCTTC. Protein product: CASSLAGAGSYNEQFF.

The chain has TRBV30 and TRBJ2-1; 9 positions agree with TRBD2. Losses at the gene ends were 5 bases for V and 12 bases for J; bases not matched to a gene: 20. CDR3 size: 16 residues. The germline V gene has CDR1 GTSNPN and CDR2 SVGIG (reference sequence). The CDR3 nucleotides are TGTGCCTGGGGGTTGGGGGGCGGGAGGGCCCGATATCGGCAGTTCTTC. It yields the protein CAWGLGGGRARYRQFF.

The chain combines TRBV11-2 with TRBJ2-7, with D hard to call. The ends were cut back, 4 bases at V and 6 bases at J, with 16 bases in the middle. The CDR3 consists of 14 residues. Germline CDR1 SGHAT, CDR2 FQNNGV. CDR3 protein: CASSSDSTRGEQYF. CDR3 nucleotides: TGTGCCAGCAGCTCAGACTCGACCCGCGGCGAGCAGTACTTC.

The J gene is TRBJ2-7, the V gene TRBV18; unclear D gene. The length of the CDR3 is 13 residues. Germline V gene lookup returns CDR1 KGHSH and CDR2 LQKENI. The ends were cut back, 3 bases at V and 0 bases at J, with 6 bases in the middle. CDR3 sequence reads: CASSPSVSYEQYF. DNA for the CDR3: TGTGCCAGCTCACCCAGTGTCTCCTACGAGCAGTACTTC.

The chain recombines TRBV4-1 with TRBJ2-3, with TRBD1 matching 8 bases. Germline assignment: CDR1 MGHRA and CDR2 YSYEKL. CDR3 length: 16 residues. J was trimmed by 1 base and V by 0 bases; bases with no gene match: 3. The CDR3 reads CASSQEGTGGTDTQYF. As DNA, the CDR3 is TGCGCCAGCAGCCAAGAAGGGACAGGAGGCACAGATACGCAGTATTTT.

V is TRBV7-2 and J is TRBJ2-7; 8 positions agree with TRBD2. The germline V gene encodes CDR1 SGHTA and CDR2 FQGNSA. Trimming cost V 1 base and J 4 bases; bases outside gene matches: 3. The CDR3 is 14 residues long. This CDR3 is CASSLVTGGYEQYF. The CDR3 nucleotides read TGTGCCAGCAGCTTAGTTACGGGAGGGTACGAGCAGTACTTC.

V usage is TRBV7-9 and J usage is TRBJ2-6; D remains ambiguous. The CDR3 extends over 18 amino acids. V was cut by 0 bases and J by 0 bases, with 12 bases left in between. Germline assignment: CDR1 SEHNR and CDR2 FQNEAQ (reference sequence). The CDR3 protein is CASSLAGRKSSGANVLTF. The CDR3 coding sequence is TGTGCCAGCAGCTTAGCGGGCAGGAAAAGCTCTGGGGCCAACGTCCTGACTTTC. Filled out from reference TRBV7-9 and TRBJ2-6, the complete variable domain reads DTGVSQNPRHKITKRGQNVTFRCDPISEHNRLYWYRQTLGQGPEFLTYFQNEAQLEKSRLLSDRFSAERPKGSFSTLEIQRTEQGDSAMYLCASSLAGRKSSGANVLTFGAGSRLTVL.

V and J are TRBV4-1 and TRBJ2-5, with 9 bases identical to TRBD1. CDR3 length: 15 residues. The germline gives CDR1 MGHRA, CDR2 YSYEKL. The ends lost 0 bases at V and 5 bases at J; junction bases unmatched: 4. CDR3 nucleotide sequence: TGCGCCAGCAGCCAAGAAGGGACAGGGTGGGAGACCCAGTACTTC. It specifies CASSQEGTGWETQYF.

This clone was detected a few times. The genes are TRBV2 and TRBJ2-1, with 7 bases that match TRBD2. CDR3 size: 15 residues. Germline CDR1 and CDR2: SNHLY and FYNNEI. After removal of 5 bases from V and 0 bases from J, the junction contained 4 bases not matched to a gene. CDR3 protein: CASSKGGSSYNEQFF. In DNA, the CDR3 is TGTGCCAGCAGTAAGGGCGGGAGCTCCTACAATGAGCAGTTCTTC.

In its sample, this clone was seen once. The chain recombines TRBV6-4 with TRBJ2-3, with 11 nucleotides matching TRBD2. Germline V gene sequence: CDR1 MRHNA, CDR2 SNTAGT. This CDR3 comprises 16 residues. V lost 6 bases to trimming and J lost 6 bases; unmatched junction nucleotides: 11. The CDR3 coding sequence is TGTGCCAGCAGCGTAGGGACTAGCGGAGGGGCCGATACGCAGTATTTT. Protein sequence: CASSVGTSGGADTQYF.

The sample holds a few counts of this clone. This sample also contains other DNA sequences that code for the same CDR3. The chain employs TRBV30 and TRBJ1-5; no firm D call. Trimming removed 0 bases from V and 3 bases from J, with 6 bases in between. From germline, CDR1 is GTSNPN and CDR2 SVGIG (reference sequence). This CDR3 has 13 amino acids. The CDR3 spells CAWSVQSNQPQHF. The CDR3 nucleotides are TGTGCCTGGAGTGTACAGTCCAATCAGCCCCAGCATTTT.

There are a few counts of this clone. The V gene is TRBV23-1, the J gene TRBJ2-4, with 7 bases matching TRBD1. TRBV23-1 is given ORF status, its function remaining uncertain. This CDR3 is 16 amino acids long. V gave up 8 bases and J gave up 3 bases; unmatched junction bases: 13. Here the CDR3 DNA reads TGCGCCAGCTCTACTCCCAACTGGGACAGCAAAAACATTCAGTACTTC. Translating gives CASSTPNWDSKNIQYF.

This clone occurred a few times. This rearrangement joins TRBV29-1 to TRBJ2-5; a possible D gene is TRBD1 (6 bases). Germline V CDR1 and CDR2: SQVTM, ANQGSEA. CDR3 length: 14 amino acids. V gave up 2 bases and J gave up 2 bases, with 12 bases separating them. CDR3 residues: CSVEPGQYQETQYF. The CDR3 DNA reads as TGCAGCGTTGAACCCGGACAGTATCAAGAGACCCAGTACTTC.

The chain links TRBV29-1 to TRBJ2-2; D is possibly TRBD1 (5 bases). Germline CDR1 is SQVTM and CDR2 is ANQGSEA. The CDR3 runs 14 residues. V dropped 7 bases and J dropped 4 bases, with 16 bases sitting between them. The CDR3 DNA follows: TGCAGCGCCAGAGGCAGGGTGGTCACCGGGGAGCTGTTTTTT. Translated, it gives CSARGRVVTGELFF.

This clone has a handful of counts. The DNA of the CDR3 is TGTGCCAGCAGCTTGGTCGGGACTAGAAATGAGCAGTTCTTC. It is translated as CASSLVGTRNEQFF. This chain connects TRBV5-6 to TRBJ2-1, with TRBD2 identical over 8 bases. V lost 0 bases and J lost 7; bases outside the gene matches: 3. CDR1 SGHDT and CDR2 YYEEEE come from the germline V gene. The CDR3 loop spans 14 amino acids.

This chain uses TRBV5-1 with TRBJ2-7; 7 bases are shared with TRBD1. The CDR3 is made up of 14 amino acids. The V gene end was trimmed by 2 bases and the J gene end by 4 bases; junction bases not matched to a gene: 6. In germline, CDR1 is SGHRS, CDR2 YFSETQ. The CDR3 nucleotides are TGCGCCAGCAGCTTACGACAGGGTGAATACGAGCAGTACTTC. Amino acids: CASSLRQGEYEQYF.

This clone has only a few counts. The chain combines TRBV11-2 with TRBJ2-1, with 13 bases lining up with TRBD2. Germline lookup yields CDR1 SGHAT and CDR2 FQNNGV. With V trimmed by 5 bases and J by 7 bases, 8 bases remained unmatched. This CDR3 has 16 amino acids. CDR3 nucleotide sequence: TGTGCCAGCAGCGAGACCGGGACTAGCGGGGTAAATGAGCAGTTCTTC. Protein: CASSETGTSGVNEQFF.

The rearrangement joins TRBV7-2 to TRBJ1-5, with a weak D call TRBD1 (5 bases). Trimming shortened V by 5 bases and J by 0 bases, and 11 bases separated the two germline ends. This CDR3 has 15 residues. CDR1 and CDR2 (germline): SGHTA, FQGNSA. The CDR3 DNA follows: TGTGCCAGCAGCCTACAGGTGAATAGCAATCAGCCCCAGCATTTT. This encodes CASSLQVNSNQPQHF.

This clone was detected a few times. V usage is TRBV30 and J usage is TRBJ1-6; D gene uncertain. The CDR3 is 12 amino acids. Deletions cut 1 base from V and 10 bases from J, with 8 bases between. The germline CDR1 and CDR2 sequences are GTSNPN and SVGIG (reference sequence). CDR3: CAWSDPRSPLHF. The CDR3 coding sequence is TGTGCCTGGAGTGACCCCCGGTCACCCCTCCACTTT.

The rearrangement joins TRBV29-1 to TRBJ2-3; 8 bases map to TRBD2. The germline V gene encodes CDR1 SQVTM and CDR2 ANQGSEA. The CDR3 loop spans 15 amino acids. The junction had 9 bases not matched to a gene; V was cut back by 5 bases and J by 2 bases. The CDR3 loop reads CSVSPRGGITDTQYF. CDR3 coding DNA: TGCAGCGTTAGTCCTCGGGGGGGTATCACAGATACGCAGTATTTT.

The rearrangement links TRBV7-9 to TRBJ1-2; no firm D call. The ends were cut back, 3 bases at V and 2 bases at J, with 7 bases in the middle. CDR1 and CDR2 from the germline V gene are SEHNR and FQNEAQ (reference sequence). This CDR3 region has 13 residues. CDR3 loop: CASSFAGNYGYTF. The CDR3 DNA sequence: TGTGCCAGCAGCTTCGCGGGGAACTATGGCTACACCTTC. Variable domain in full (rest from reference TRBV7-9 and TRBJ1-2): DTGVSQNPRHKITKRGQNVTFRCDPISEHNRLYWYRQTLGQGPEFLTYFQNEAQLEKSRLLSDRFSAERPKGSFSTLEIQRTEQGDSAMYLCASSFAGNYGYTFGSGTRLTVV.

The sample holds a few counts of this clone. V gene TRBV7-9 combines with J gene TRBJ2-2; D is unclear. The germline V gene encodes CDR1 SEHNR and CDR2 FQNEAQ (reference sequence). The ends were cut back, 1 base at V and 5 bases at J, with 8 bases in the middle. The CDR3 sequence is 14 residues long. This CDR3 reads CASSLDFLTGELFF. In nucleotides, the CDR3 is TGTGCCAGCAGCTTAGATTTTCTTACCGGGGAGCTGTTTTTT.

The V call is TRBV9, the J call TRBJ2-7; 10 positions agree with TRBD1. The J segment lost 7 bases and the V segment lost 1 base, leaving 5 bases of the junction unmatched. The CDR3 length is 14 residues. Germline loops: CDR1 SGDLS, CDR2 YYNGEE. CDR3 in DNA: TGTGCCAGCAGCGTAACGGGACAGGGGAAAGAGCAGTACTTC. Its protein product is CASSVTGQGKEQYF.

This clone has just a few counts. The V call is TRBV5-1, the J call TRBJ2-2, with TRBD1 matching over 8 bases. The CDR3 contains 16 residues. The germline V gene has CDR1 SGHRS and CDR2 YFSETQ. With 4 bases clipped from V and 5 bases from J, the junction kept 10 bases outside the gene matches. CDR3 sequence (DNA): TGCGCCAGCAGCGATAGGACAGGGTCATCGACCGGGGAGCTGTTTTTT. This gives the protein CASSDRTGSSTGELFF.

This clone was detected a few times. The chain carries TRBV7-9 and TRBJ2-7; 8 positions agree with TRBD2. Trimming removed 4 bases from V and 6 bases from J; junction bases left unmatched: 14. The germline V gene encodes CDR1 SEHNR and CDR2 FQNEAQ (reference sequence). The CDR3 runs to 16 residues. For the CDR3, the DNA is TGTGCCAGCAGCTCCCCGGGGGGGCTCCACGAAGGCGAGCAGTACTTC. Amino acid sequence: CASSSPGGLHEGEQYF.

The chain has TRBV5-6 and TRBJ1-2, with 9 bases fitting TRBD1. This CDR3 has 14 amino acids. The germline CDR1 and CDR2 sequences are SGHDT and YYEEEE. Trimming cost V 4 bases and J 7 bases; bases outside gene matches: 8. The CDR3 reads CASSLDRGKGGYTF. The CDR3 DNA reads as TGTGCCAGCAGCCTCGACAGGGGGAAGGGTGGCTACACCTTC.

The chain employs TRBV6-5 and TRBJ2-1; TRBD2 matches 7 bases. Germline CDR1 reads MNHEY; CDR2 reads SVGAGI. The CDR3 consists of 14 residues. With 6 bases clipped from V and 2 bases from J, the junction kept 4 bases outside the gene matches. This CDR3 is CASSLGGAYNEQFF. The CDR3 DNA follows: TGTGCCAGCAGCCTGGGGGGGGCCTACAATGAGCAGTTCTTC.

The V call is TRBV6-1, the J call TRBJ1-1, with D unclear. The germline V and J ends were trimmed by 7 bases and 1 base, with 10 bases remaining between them. CDR3 length: 13 amino acids. Germline CDR1 is MNHNS and CDR2 is SASEGT. The CDR3: CASNGSPNTEAFF. The CDR3 bases are TGTGCCAGCAATGGCAGTCCGAACACTGAAGCTTTCTTT.

The chain recombines TRBV29-1 with TRBJ2-7; 7 positions agree with TRBD1. This CDR3 spans 13 amino acids. The ends lost 7 bases at V and 6 bases at J; junction bases unmatched: 12. From germline, CDR1 is SQVTM and CDR2 ANQGSEA. The CDR3 reads CSATATGASEQYF. The CDR3 coding sequence is TGCAGCGCAACCGCTACAGGGGCAAGCGAGCAGTACTTC.

This clone turned up a few times. The rearrangement joins TRBV28 to TRBJ2-3, with TRBD1 identical over 7 bases. Trimming took 5 bases from V and 7 from J; bases not matched to a gene: 3. Looked up from germline, CDR1 is MDHEN and CDR2 is SYDVKM. The CDR3 contains 12 residues. CDR3 coding DNA: TGTGCCAGCAGTCTCAGGGGGAATACGCAGTATTTT. Translation: CASSLRGNTQYF.